The subject of this entry is one T cell receptor (beta chain). Sequencing was performed with immunoSEQ multiplex PCR; in TCRdb, only in-frame clones are kept and a portion is missing. Among under 95,000 clones listed, roughly 84% were seen once. This record comes from a study of PD-L1 blockade in urothelial cancer. Time point described: pretreatment peripheral blood. The CDR3 covers 15 residues. Germline loops: CDR1 SEHNR, CDR2 FQNEAQ (reference sequence). With 3 bases removed from V and 2 bases from J, the gap between germline ends came to 10 bases. The sequence was collected from a man between 60 and 75 years old with urothelial cancer. Here the sequenced sample was PBMCs, taken around atezolizumab (anti-PD-L1) treatment. The chain employs TRBV7-9 and TRBJ1-4; D not resolved. The CDR3 coding sequence is TGTGCCAGCAGCTTCCGGGGTGGCACTAATGAAAAACTGTTTTTT. Protein product: CASSFRGGTNEKLFF.